The rows below give T cell receptor beta chains drawn from one sample of a study of blood T cell repertoires in COVID-19. Clones were read by immunoSEQ multiplex PCR, and TCRdb kept only the in-frame ones, dropping some. This table has approximately 52,000 clones, 91% appearing once. The material sequenced was peripheral blood. The receptors shown here come from a middle-aged man with acute or convalescent COVID-19. Each CDR3 is given with its conserved first and last residue. Each record gives: clone size, V gene, J gene, D gene, CDR3 DNA, CDR3 protein. The D gene is left open where the match is weak. Part of the rows lack a size; the others show once, few, many or a class for expanded clones.

>-|TRBV2|TRBJ1-2|-
TGTGCCAGCAGTCTCCTCCTCCGGGATTCCTATGGCTACACCTTC
CASSLLLRDSYGYTF
>few|TRBV25-1|TRBJ2-1|TRBD2
TGTGCCAGCAGTGGGTCGGCTAGCGGGGAGAATGAGCAGTTCTTC
CASSGSASGENEQFF
>-|TRBV11-1|TRBJ2-7|-
TGTGCCAGCAGCTTAGGTCGCGGGTACGAGCAGTACTTC
CASSLGRGYEQYF
>-|TRBV19|TRBJ1-2|-
TGTGCCAGTAGTATAGTAGGAGGGAGAGGCTACACCTTC
CASSIVGGRGYTF
>-|TRBV3-1/TRBV3-2|TRBJ1-1|TRBD1
TGTGCCAGCAGCCGTCTCCGACAGGGCAAGGTTCACACTGAAGCTTTCTTT
CASSRLRQGKVHTEAFF
>-|TRBV5-1|TRBJ1-4|-
TGCGCCAGCAGCATGACATTTGCCAATGAAAAACTGTTTTTT
CASSMTFANEKLFF
>once|TRBV5-5|TRBJ1-2|-
TGTGCCAGCAGCTCGCAGGGTGACTATGGCTACACCTTC
CASSSQGDYGYTF
>-|TRBV28|TRBJ1-1|-
TGTGCCAGCAGTACCAGGTATATGAACACTGAAGCTTTCTTT
CASSTRYMNTEAFF
>-|TRBV27|TRBJ1-1|-
TGTGCCAGCAGTTTCGGTCTGGACAGCATGAACACTGAAGCTTTCTTT
CASSFGLDSMNTEAFF
>once|TRBV13|TRBJ1-1|TRBD1
TGTGCCAGCAGGGACCAGGGGGCCGGTGAAGCTTTCTTT
CASRDQGAGEAFF
>-|TRBV2|TRBJ1-4|TRBD1
TGTGCCAGCAAGGGGGCAGGGAATGAAAAACTGTTTTTT
CASKGAGNEKLFF
>once|TRBV2|TRBJ1-1|-
TGTGCCAGCAAAATTGAGGGCTTGGGTGAAGCTTTCTTT
CASKIEGLGEAFF
>-|TRBV3-1/TRBV3-2|TRBJ2-3|TRBD2
TGTGCCAGCAGCCAAAGGGAGGGAGTCACAGATACGCAGTATTTT
CASSQREGVTDTQYF
>-|TRBV7-2|TRBJ2-3|-
TGTGCCAGCAGCTTAGCCCTCGGGGATACGCAGTATTTT
CASSLALGDTQYF
>-|TRBV9|TRBJ2-7|TRBD2
TGTGCCAGCAGCGTACGCGCTAGCGGGGGATACTACGAGCAGTACTTC
CASSVRASGGYYEQYF
>-|TRBV18|TRBJ1-4|TRBD1
TGTGCCAGCTCAATGCCGGGACAGGGAAATGAAAAACTGTTTTTT
CASSMPGQGNEKLFF
>-|TRBV14|TRBJ1-1|-
TGTGCCAGCAGCCCCCGGATGGGGCTCTCTGAAGCTTTCTTT
CASSPRMGLSEAFF
>-|TRBV19|TRBJ2-3|-
TGTGCCAGTAGTACGGACTTAAGCACAGATACGCAGTATTTT
CASSTDLSTDTQYF